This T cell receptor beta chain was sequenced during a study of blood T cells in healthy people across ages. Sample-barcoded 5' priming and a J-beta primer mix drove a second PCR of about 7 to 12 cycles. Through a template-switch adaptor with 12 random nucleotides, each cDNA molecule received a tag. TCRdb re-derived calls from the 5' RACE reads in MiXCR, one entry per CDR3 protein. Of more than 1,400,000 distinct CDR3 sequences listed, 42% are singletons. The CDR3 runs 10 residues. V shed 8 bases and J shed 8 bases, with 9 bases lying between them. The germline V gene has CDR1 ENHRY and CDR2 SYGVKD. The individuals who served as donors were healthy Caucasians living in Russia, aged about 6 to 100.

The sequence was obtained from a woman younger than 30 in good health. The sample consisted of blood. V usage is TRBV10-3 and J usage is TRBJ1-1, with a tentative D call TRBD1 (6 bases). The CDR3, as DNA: TGTGCCATCGGGACAACCGAAGCTTTCTTT. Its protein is CAIGTTEAFF.